This T cell receptor beta chain was recorded in a study of control samples from healthy donors and cancer patients. Trimming removed 8 bases from V and 2 bases from J; junction bases left unmatched: 8. Per the germline V gene, CDR1 is MNHEY and CDR2 is SMNVEV (reference sequence). This CDR3 has 14 amino acids. Produced via immunoSEQ multiplex PCR; TCRdb's table is partial and in-frame only. The repertoire holds tens of thousands of clones, with around 83% as singletons. The sample comprised blood. This receptor was taken from a woman aged 50 to 60 in good health. The rearrangement uses TRBV27 and TRBJ2-7; TRBD2 matches 8 bases. This CDR3 reads CASRPTSGPYEQYF. The DNA of the CDR3 is TGTGCCAGCCGACCCACTAGCGGACCCTACGAGCAGTACTTC.